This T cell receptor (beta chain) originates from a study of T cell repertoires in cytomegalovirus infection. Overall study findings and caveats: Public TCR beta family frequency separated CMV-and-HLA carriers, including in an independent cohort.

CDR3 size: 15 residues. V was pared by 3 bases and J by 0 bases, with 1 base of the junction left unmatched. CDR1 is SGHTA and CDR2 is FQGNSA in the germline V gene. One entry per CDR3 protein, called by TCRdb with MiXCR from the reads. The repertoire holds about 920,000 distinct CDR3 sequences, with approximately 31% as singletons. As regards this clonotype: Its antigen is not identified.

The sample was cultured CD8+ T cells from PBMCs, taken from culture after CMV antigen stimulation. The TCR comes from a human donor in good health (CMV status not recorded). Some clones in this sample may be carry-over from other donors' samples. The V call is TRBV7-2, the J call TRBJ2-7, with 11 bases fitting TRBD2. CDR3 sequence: CASSFGTSGSYEQYF. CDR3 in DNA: TGTGCCAGCAGCTTCGGGACTAGCGGCTCCTACGAGCAGTACTTC.